These T cell receptor beta chains were read from a single sample in a study of CD8 T cells in Susac syndrome. TCRdb processed the immunoSEQ multiplex PCR reads anew with MiXCR; each CDR3 protein has one entry. The profile shows some 99,000 distinct CDR3 sequences, roughly 94% of them singletons. The source material was CD4+ T cells from PBMCs. The receptors were gathered from a human donor with Susac syndrome. Both conserved end residues are part of each CDR3. The D gene is left open where the match is weak. Some rows have no size entry. The others give once, few or many, or a class for an expanded clone.

TRBV5-1	.	14	.	TRBJ2-1	TGCGCCAGCAGCTTGGTGGGGTTTTACAATGAGCAGTTCTTC	CASSLVGFYNEQFF
TRBV7-2	few	14	.	TRBJ2-5	TGTGCCAGCAGCTTACGGATTAGCCAAGAGACCCAGTACTTC	CASSLRISQETQYF
TRBV19	.	16	.	TRBJ2-4	TGTGCCAGTAGTGCTCCGCGGGACAACTACAAAAACATTCAGTACTTC	CASSAPRDNYKNIQYF
TRBV11-2	.	15	.	TRBJ2-1	TGTGCCAGCAGCTTACGTCCACTCTCCTACAATGAGCAGTTCTTC	CASSLRPLSYNEQFF
TRBV7-9	.	14	.	TRBJ2-5	TGTGCCAGCAGCATACGGGGGACCGCGGAGACCCAGTACTTC	CASSIRGTAETQYF
TRBV11-2	.	14	.	TRBJ2-2	TGTGCCAGCAGCCTCCGGGGGCGAACCGGGGAGCTGTTTTTT	CASSLRGRTGELFF
TRBV20-1	.	12	.	TRBJ2-7	TGCAGTGCGCCCAAGACAGGGAGGGAGCAGTACTTC	CSAPKTGREQYF
TRBV29-1	.	13	.	TRBJ2-2	TGCAGCGGTCGGACAACGAACACCGGGGAGCTGTTTTTT	CSGRTTNTGELFF
TRBV12-5	.	14	.	TRBJ1-1	TGTGCTAGTGGTTTTCCCCCCGGGCGGCCCGAAGCTTTCTTT	CASGFPPGRPEAFF
TRBV29-1	.	13	TRBD2	TRBJ2-1	TGCAGCGTTTACCTAGCGGGGAACAATGAGCAGTTCTTC	CSVYLAGNNEQFF
TRBV6-5	.	18	.	TRBJ1-6	TGTGCCAGCAGTTACTCGAATGAAGGGTATGGTAGGAATTCACCCCTCCACTTT	CASSYSNEGYGRNSPLHF
TRBV11-3	.	16	.	TRBJ2-3	TGTGCCAGCAGGCCTCGGATAGCTGCCGACACAGATACGCAGTATTTT	CASRPRIAADTDTQYF
TRBV16	once	15	.	TRBJ1-5	TGTGCCAGCAGTCAATCTCCGGGGACGTCTCAGCCCCAGCATTTT	CASSQSPGTSQPQHF
TRBV14	.	17	TRBD1	TRBJ1-2	TGTGCCAGCAGCCCGTCCCGGGACAGGGGGGTTCGCTATGGCTACACCTTC	CASSPSRDRGVRYGYTF
TRBV4-1	.	17	TRBD1	TRBJ2-2	TGCGCCAGCAGCCAAGAACGGACTCCCAGGGGGACCGGGGAGCTGTTTTTT	CASSQERTPRGTGELFF
TRBV12-3/TRBV12-4	.	15	TRBD1	TRBJ1-2	TGTGCCAGCAGTGACGGGACAGGGATAAACTATGGCTACACCTTC	CASSDGTGINYGYTF
TRBV3-1	.	14	.	TRBJ2-3	TGTGCCAGCAGCCAAGCCGCAGCTTCAGATACGCAGTATTTT	CASSQAAASDTQYF
TRBV5-1	once	13	.	TRBJ1-2	TGCGCCAGCAGCTTGGGCCAGTTCCTTGGCTACACCTTC	CASSLGQFLGYTF
TRBV9	.	10	.	TRBJ2-3	TGTGCCAGCAGCGGGAACGCGCAGTATTTT	CASSGNAQYF
TRBV29-1	.	13	TRBD1	TRBJ2-2	TGCAGCGTTGCCCGACAGGGGATCGGGGAGCTGTTTTTT	CSVARQGIGELFF
TRBV30	.	11	.	TRBJ1-2	TGTGCCTGGAGACGCGGTGAGGGCTACACCTTC	CAWRRGEGYTF
TRBV3-1	.	14	.	TRBJ1-5	TGTGCCAGCAGCCAAGATCTAGACAATCAGCCCCAGCATTTT	CASSQDLDNQPQHF
TRBV12-3/TRBV12-4	.	11	.	TRBJ1-5	TGTGCCAGCAGTCAAAATCAGCCCCAGCATTTT	CASSQNQPQHF
TRBV2	.	14	TRBD1	TRBJ1-2	TGTGCCAGCAGCCTAGGACAGGGCGGCGATGGCTACACCTTC	CASSLGQGGDGYTF
TRBV2	.	15	.	TRBJ1-2	TGTGCCAACACGGGGAGGGGGTTAGCTAACTATGGCTACACCTTC	CANTGRGLANYGYTF
TRBV9	.	17	TRBD2	TRBJ2-1	TGTGCCAGCAGCGAGACATCTAGCGGCAGCTCCTACAATGAGCAGTTCTTC	CASSETSSGSSYNEQFF
TRBV2	.	15	.	TRBJ2-7	TGTGCCAGCAGCGATGATAACTTAAACTCCTACGAGCAGTACTTC	CASSDDNLNSYEQYF
TRBV3-1	.	16	TRBD2	TRBJ2-1	TGTGCCAGCAGCCTCCGATCTAGCGGGCAAGACAATGAGCAGTTCTTC	CASSLRSSGQDNEQFF
TRBV7-9	once	14	.	TRBJ1-1	TGTGCCAGCGGAGGAAAGGAGATGAACACTGAAGCTTTCTTT	CASGGKEMNTEAFF